Listed below are T cell receptor beta chains from one sample, sequenced in a study of blood T cell repertoires in COVID-19. TCRdb keeps only in-frame clones here, not all; method: immunoSEQ multiplex PCR. The table shows roughly 91,000 clones, with 76% occurring only once. Source material: peripheral blood. The receptors derive from a man aged 70-80 years with acute or convalescent COVID-19. Each CDR3 is given with its conserved first and last residue. The order of the fields is J gene, D gene, clone size, V gene, CDR3 protein, CDR3 DNA. D genes are given only for firm matches. Some rows mark clone size as missing; the rest say once, few, many or name a class of expanded clone.

TRBJ1-1	-	-	TRBV28	CASRRALYTEAFF	TGTGCCAGCAGGAGGGCCCTCTACACTGAAGCTTTCTTT
TRBJ2-1	TRBD1	-	TRBV5-4	CASSLGTGVQYNEQFF	TGTGCCAGCAGCTTGGGGACAGGGGTTCAGTACAATGAGCAGTTCTTC
TRBJ2-3	TRBD2	-	TRBV10-3	CAISGGAGVSTDTQYF	TGTGCCATCAGTGGTGGAGCGGGGGTTAGCACAGATACGCAGTATTTT
TRBJ1-4	-	-	TRBV7-9	CASSHSGAINEKLFF	TGTGCCAGCAGCCATTCAGGGGCCATAAATGAAAAACTGTTTTTT
TRBJ2-3	-	-	TRBV5-8	CASSFPGTDTQYF	TGTGCCAGCAGCTTTCCAGGGACAGATACGCAGTATTTT
TRBJ2-2	-	-	TRBV10-3	CAISANGELFF	TGTGCCATCTCAGCGAATGGGGAGCTGTTTTTT
TRBJ1-1	-	-	TRBV7-9	CASSPPKLGRENTEAFF	TGTGCCAGCAGCCCGCCTAAATTGGGCAGGGAGAACACTGAAGCTTTCTTT
TRBJ2-5	TRBD1	-	TRBV2	CASSGQGARGRQETQYF	TGTGCCAGCAGTGGACAGGGGGCGCGGGGTCGGCAAGAGACCCAGTACTTC
TRBJ2-1	-	-	TRBV27	CASSSYRLYNEQFF	TGTGCCAGCAGTTCCTACAGGCTATACAATGAGCAGTTCTTC
TRBJ1-1	-	-	TRBV2	CASSEQRRSAFF	TGTGCCAGCAGTGAACAGCGGCGCTCAGCTTTCTTT
TRBJ1-2	-	-	TRBV2	CASSEARRPRDGYTF	TGTGCCAGCAGTGAAGCGAGGAGACCCAGGGATGGCTACACCTTC
TRBJ1-1	TRBD1	-	TRBV3-1/TRBV3-2	CASSSQGDPEAFF	TGTGCCAGCAGCTCACAGGGGGACCCTGAAGCTTTCTTT
TRBJ1-6	-	-	TRBV12-1	CASSSEQTGTVPF	TGTGCCAGCAGCTCCGAACAAACCGGGACAGTGCCTTTT
TRBJ2-7	TRBD1	-	TRBV7-2	CASCVGTDLYEQYF	TGTGCCAGCTGCGTCGGGACAGATCTTTACGAGCAGTACTTC
TRBJ2-2	-	-	TRBV3-1/TRBV3-2	CASSQGQNTGELFF	TGTGCCAGCAGCCAGGGACAGAACACCGGGGAGCTGTTTTTT
TRBJ1-1	TRBD1	-	TRBV28	CASSGLQGDTEAFF	TGTGCCAGCAGTGGTTTACAGGGGGACACTGAAGCTTTCTTT
TRBJ1-4	-	-	TRBV5-8	CASSLGAGLQGLFF	TGTGCCAGCAGCTTGGGGGCAGGACTCCAAGGACTGTTTTTT
TRBJ1-2	-	-	TRBV12-3/TRBV12-4	CASYGGWDGYTF	TGTGCCAGCTATGGGGGCTGGGATGGCTACACCTTC
TRBJ1-5	TRBD1	few	TRBV5-6	CASSLEGGSVNQPQHF	TGTGCCAGCAGCTTGGAAGGGGGCTCCGTCAATCAGCCCCAGCATTTT
TRBJ2-1	TRBD2	-	TRBV4-1	CASSQSRAGTITYNEQFF	TGCGCCAGCAGCCAAAGTCGTGCGGGGACTATAACCTACAATGAGCAGTTCTTC
TRBJ1-2	TRBD1	-	TRBV5-1	CASSLMDRGGGYTF	TGCGCCAGCAGCTTGATGGACAGGGGGGGAGGCTACACCTTC
TRBJ2-2	-	-	TRBV18	CASSLDRQNTGELFF	TGTGCCAGCTCACTCGACAGGCAGAACACCGGGGAGCTGTTTTTT
TRBJ2-3	-	-	TRBV7-3	CASSLVGGATDTQYF	TGTGCCAGCAGCTTGGTAGGGGGGGCCACAGATACGCAGTATTTT
TRBJ1-6	TRBD1	few	TRBV6-5	CASAWTGVDSPLHF	TGTGCCAGCGCTTGGACAGGGGTTGATTCACCCCTCCACTTT